Shown below are 22 T cell receptor beta chains from a single sample sequenced in a study of cytomegalovirus exposure and HLA in healthy donors. Primers included in the PCR were 60 Vbeta and 13 Jbeta primers. Some clones are missing from TCRdb's copy, which holds only in-frame ones; the method was immunoSEQ multiplex PCR. The sample comprises hundreds of thousands of clones, 82% of which are singletons, and roughly 6% rests with the top ten. The sequencing sample was made of PBMCs. The receptors come from a man aged 35 to 55 in good health and CMV-seropositive.

J is TRBJ1-2 and V is TRBV21-1; the table's D call, TRBD1, has no DNA check behind it. TRBV21-1 is a pseudogene locus. CDR3 length: 12 amino acids. CDR3 sequence: CAFPQGDYGYTF. The CDR3 DNA is TGTGCCTTCCCACAGGGAGACTATGGCTACACCTTC.

Points on this clone: Other DNA sequences within the sample encode an identical CDR3. The rearrangement links TRBV7-9 to TRBJ2-7; a possible D gene is TRBD1 (5 bases). The CDR3 sequence is 12 residues long. CDR1 and CDR2 from the germline V gene are SEHNR and FQNEAQ (reference sequence). Between the trimmed V and J ends, which lost 6 bases and 4 bases, there was a span of 10 bases. The CDR3 is CASSSQGYEQYF. Here the CDR3 DNA reads TGTGCCAGCAGTTCCCAGGGTTACGAGCAGTACTTC.

This chain links TRBV6-1 with TRBJ2-7; D uncertain. V gave up 4 bases and J gave up 5 bases, with 9 bases separating them. CDR1 MNHNS and CDR2 SASEGT come from the germline V gene. The CDR3 totals 12 residues. CDR3 nucleotide sequence: TGTGCCAGCAGTGCCTCTGGGCACGAGCAGTACGTC. Translated, it gives CASSASGHEQYV.

The chain combines TRBV6-5 with TRBJ1-2; D is unresolved. Germline V CDR1 and CDR2: MNHEY, SVGAGI. Trimming left V 4 bases short and J 0 bases short, with 15 bases between. The CDR3 totals 16 residues. CDR3 DNA sequence: TGTGCCAGCAGTTCCCCCAGGAAGAGTTCTAACTATGGCTACACCTTC. It specifies CASSSPRKSSNYGYTF.

The chain has TRBV7-8 and TRBJ1-5, with 10 bases identical to TRBD1. Germline CDR1 SGHVS, CDR2 FQNEAQ. The J segment lost 6 bases and the V segment lost 5 bases, leaving 10 bases of the junction unmatched. The CDR3 is 16 residues long. The CDR3 region is CASSPHTRTGGQPQHF. In nucleotides, the CDR3 is TGTGCCAGCAGCCCACATACTAGGACAGGGGGTCAGCCCCAGCATTTT.

The chain is built from TRBV5-6 and TRBJ2-1; 9 bases fit TRBD2. Per germline, CDR1 SGHDT and CDR2 YYEEEE. CDR3 size: 17 residues. Trimming at V came to 4 bases and at J to 6 bases, leaving 14 bases not matched to a gene. CDR3 region: CASSRLAVGDFVNEQFF. CDR3 nucleotide sequence: TGTGCCAGCAGCCGACTAGCGGTCGGAGATTTTGTCAATGAGCAGTTCTTC.

J is TRBJ1-1 and V is TRBV5-1, with 7 bases identical to TRBD1. The CDR3 runs to 14 residues. The junction had 2 bases not matched to a gene; V was cut back by 0 bases and J by 3 bases. Germline CDR1 and CDR2: SGHRS and YFSETQ. The CDR3 is CASSLAGTDTEAFF. The CDR3 region has the DNA TGCGCCAGCAGCTTGGCCGGGACAGACACTGAAGCTTTCTTT.

The V call is TRBV5-1, the J call TRBJ2-1; 11 bases line up with TRBD2. J was trimmed by 5 bases and V by 2 bases; bases with no gene match: 6. The germline gives CDR1 SGHRS, CDR2 YFSETQ. There are 16 residues in the CDR3. The CDR3, as DNA: TGCGCCAGCAGCTTCTCCGGGACTAGCGGAAACAATGAGCAGTTCTTC. Its translation is CASSFSGTSGNNEQFF.

This clone was counted a single time. The chain couples TRBV29-1 to TRBJ2-3, with a possible D match to TRBD2 (6 bases). Deletions cut 6 bases from V and 5 bases from J, with 15 bases between. This CDR3 region has 13 residues. CDR1 SQVTM and CDR2 ANQGSEA come from the germline V gene. CDR3 sequence: CSVGAGRGDTQYF. The CDR3 nucleotides read TGCAGCGTCGGCGCGGGACGCGGAGATACGCAGTATTTT.

The chain combines TRBV19 with TRBJ1-1; D ambiguous. V gave up 7 bases and J gave up 0 bases, with 12 bases separating them. Germline V gene data show CDR1 as LNHDA and CDR2 as SQIVND (reference sequence). The CDR3 length is 14 residues. CDR3 DNA sequence: TGTGCCAGTAAAGGAGTCACCATGAACACTGAAGCTTTCTTT. It codes for CASKGVTMNTEAFF.

The chain has TRBV28 and TRBJ2-2, with D possibly matching TRBD2 (5 bases). Trimming removed 4 bases from V and 0 bases from J, with 15 bases in between. This CDR3 has 17 amino acids. Germline lookup yields CDR1 MDHEN and CDR2 SYDVKM. For the CDR3, the DNA is TGTGCCAGCAGTTACGTACGGGTGAGGGCGAACACCGGGGAGCTGTTTTTT. Amino acid sequence: CASSYVRVRANTGELFF.

This sequence joins TRBV7-9 and TRBJ1-2; 12 bases agree with TRBD1. Germline V gives CDR1 SEHNR, CDR2 FQNEAQ (reference sequence). The CDR3 has 16 residues. V shed 5 bases, J shed 5 bases, and the junction held 9 bases outside the gene matches. In nucleotides, the CDR3 is TGTGCCAGCAGCCGAGGGGGACAGGGGGCCATGTATGGCTACACCTTC. This codes for CASSRGGQGAMYGYTF.

V gene TRBV4-1 combines with J gene TRBJ2-3; a possible D gene is TRBD2 (6 bases). This CDR3 has 15 residues. CDR1 is MGHRA, CDR2 YSYEKL, per germline. The V end lost 0 bases, the J end lost 1 base, and 8 bases lay between the germline ends. DNA for the CDR3: TGCGCCAGCAGCCAAGATTCGGGAGGCACAGATACGCAGTATTTT. Amino acid sequence: CASSQDSGGTDTQYF.

The chain is built from TRBV7-8 and TRBJ2-5, with D tentatively TRBD1 (5 bases). The V gene lost 3 bases and the J gene lost 5 bases, with 16 bases spanning the gap. Germline CDR1 is SGHVS and CDR2 is FQNEAQ. This CDR3 region has 15 residues. CDR3 DNA sequence: TGTGCCAGCAGCTTTGAGGCAGGGTTCATGGAGACCCAGTACTTC. Translation gives CASSFEAGFMETQYF.

This clone was picked up one time. V gene TRBV6-1 combines with J gene TRBJ2-1; D is uncertain. The CDR3 runs 15 residues. Germline V gene lookup returns CDR1 MNHNS and CDR2 SASEGT. The V and J ends lost 0 bases and 5 bases respectively, with 11 bases between them. Written as DNA, the CDR3 is TGTGCCAGCAGTGAAGCGGGCAGAAAACACAATGAGCAGTTCTTC. It is translated as CASSEAGRKHNEQFF.

CDR3 coding DNA: TGTGCCAGCAGCTTGGGCGGACTAGCGGGTAACACCGGGGAGCTGTTTTTT. The encoded protein is CASSLGGLAGNTGELFF. The V call is TRBV5-4, the J call TRBJ2-2, with 11 nucleotides matching TRBD2. CDR1 and CDR2 (germline): SGHNT, YYREEE (reference sequence). V trimming: 0 bases; J trimming: 2 bases; junction bases outside the gene matches: 3. The CDR3 is 17 residues long.

The chain is built from TRBV12-5 and TRBJ1-1, with D maybe TRBD1 (5 bases). The CDR3 spans 13 residues. The germline V gene has CDR1 LGHNT and CDR2 FRNRAP. V lost 2 bases and J lost 4, with 8 bases in between. The CDR3 region is CASGLLDSTEAFF. In DNA form, the CDR3 reads TGTGCTAGTGGTTTGTTAGACAGCACTGAAGCTTTCTTT.

This clone was observed a handful of times. The chain joins TRBV28 to TRBJ2-7; 9 nucleotides agree with TRBD2. V shed 5 bases and J 3 bases; nucleotides not matched to a gene: 8. Germline V lookup: CDR1 MDHEN, CDR2 SYDVKM. This CDR3 is built from 15 residues. CDR3 in amino acids: CASSPSGVVHYEQYV. The CDR3 DNA follows: TGTGCCAGCAGTCCTAGCGGGGTCGTGCACTACGAGCAGTACGTC.

This chain uses TRBV5-3 with TRBJ2-1, with TRBD2 identical over 7 bases. TRBV5-3 is an ORF, with its function uncertain. The CDR3 length is 13 residues. V lost 0 bases to trimming and J lost 9 bases; unmatched junction nucleotides: 3. The CDR3 coding sequence is TGTGCCAGAAGCTTGGGACTAGCCTCTGAGCAGTTCTTC. Its translation: CARSLGLASEQFF.

This chain links TRBV27 with TRBJ1-5; TRBD1 agrees at 8 bases. The length of the CDR3 is 14 residues. Trimming at V came to 6 bases and at J to 3 bases, leaving 4 bases not matched to a gene. Germline V CDR1 and CDR2: MNHEY, SMNVEV (reference sequence). The CDR3 is CASSRGQANQPQHF. The DNA for the CDR3 is TGTGCCAGCAGCCGGGGACAGGCCAATCAGCCCCAGCATTTT.

This CDR3 is CASDPRTGRYQPQHF. Written as DNA, the CDR3 is TGTGCCAGTGACCCGCGGACAGGGAGATATCAGCCCCAGCATTTT. The chain combines TRBV19 with TRBJ1-5, with 8 bases aligning to TRBD1. CDR3 size: 15 residues. After removal of 8 bases from V and 5 bases from J, the junction contained 11 bases not matched to a gene. Germline lookup yields CDR1 LNHDA and CDR2 SQIVND (reference sequence).

The chain has TRBV4-2 and TRBJ1-3; 10 bases agree with TRBD1. Germline CDR1 is LGHNA and CDR2 is YNFKEQ. This CDR3 has 16 amino acids. V shed 1 base, J shed 2 bases, and the junction held 2 bases outside the gene matches. CDR3 DNA sequence: TGTGCCAGCAGCCAAGGACAGGGGGCGGCTGGAAACACCATATATTTT. Translated: CASSQGQGAAGNTIYF.